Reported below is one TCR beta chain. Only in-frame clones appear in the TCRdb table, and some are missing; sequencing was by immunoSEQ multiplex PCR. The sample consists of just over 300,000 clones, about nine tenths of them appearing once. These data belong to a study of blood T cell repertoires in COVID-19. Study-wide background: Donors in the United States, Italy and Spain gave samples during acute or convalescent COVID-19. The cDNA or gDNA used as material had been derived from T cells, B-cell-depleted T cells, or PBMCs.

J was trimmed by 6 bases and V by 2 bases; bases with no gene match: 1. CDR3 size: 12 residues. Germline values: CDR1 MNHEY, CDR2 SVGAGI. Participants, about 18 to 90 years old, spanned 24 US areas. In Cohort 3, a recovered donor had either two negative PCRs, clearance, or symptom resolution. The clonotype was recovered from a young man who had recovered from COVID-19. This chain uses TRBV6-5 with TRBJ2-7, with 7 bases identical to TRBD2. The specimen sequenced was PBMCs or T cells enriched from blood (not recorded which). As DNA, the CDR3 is TGTGCCAGCAGTTACGGGAGGGGCGAGCAGTACTTC. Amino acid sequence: CASSYGRGEQYF.